The 13 T cell receptor beta chains given below trace back to one sample, sequenced in a study of T-cell reconstitution after alpha-beta-depleted transplantation in children. The TCRbeta library incorporated unique molecular identifiers. TCRdb processed the PCR reads anew with MiXCR; each CDR3 protein has one entry. The sample carries some 100,000 distinct CDR3 sequences, 15% to 18% recorded once. The sample here was PBMCs, mostly from graft donor cells, taken 180 days after TCRalphabeta/CD19-depleted stem cell transplant. The receptor set was obtained from a male patient between 2 and 10 years old who had a stem cell transplant for acute lymphoblastic leukemia, so the T cells may come from the graft donor.

This clonotype was recorded a few times. The rearrangement joins TRBV5-1 to TRBJ2-3; D might be TRBD1 or TRBD2, each matching 6 bases. V was trimmed by 6 bases and J by 4 bases, leaving 15 bases between them. The CDR3 has 14 amino acids. Looked up from germline, CDR1 is SGHRS and CDR2 is YFSETQ. CDR3 sequence: CASTPGAASDTQYF. For the CDR3, the DNA is TGCGCCAGCACCCCGGGGGCTGCATCAGATACGCAGTATTTT.

This clonotype was seen many times. V usage is TRBV5-5 and J usage is TRBJ1-3, with TRBD1 matching over 7 bases. The CDR3 has 17 amino acids. Germline loops: CDR1 SGHKS, CDR2 YYEKEE (reference sequence). With 4 bases clipped from V and 0 bases from J, the junction kept 10 bases outside the gene matches. This chain's CDR3 is CASSLGQVLFSGNTIYF. CDR3 coding DNA: TGTGCCAGCAGCCTAGGACAGGTCCTGTTCTCTGGAAACACCATATATTTT.

This clonotype was recorded a few times. This chain joins TRBV20-1 and TRBJ1-6; D unclear. Germline-derived CDR1 and CDR2 are DFQATT and SNEGSKA (reference sequence). CDR3 size: 20 residues. Trimming stripped 0 bases from V and 0 bases from J, with 21 bases between. CDR3 protein: CSARDGRQAAPFSYNSPLHF. CDR3 sequence (DNA): TGCAGTGCTAGAGATGGGCGGCAGGCCGCACCTTTCTCCTATAATTCACCCCTCCACTTT.

This chain uses TRBV18 with TRBJ1-1; 8 positions match TRBD1. V gave up 3 bases and J gave up 0 bases; unmatched junction bases: 6. The CDR3 covers 16 residues. Germline-derived CDR1 and CDR2 are KGHSH and LQKENI. CDR3 sequence (DNA): TGTGCCAGCTCACCCCAAAGGACAGGGTTGAACACTGAAGCTTTCTTT. As protein: CASSPQRTGLNTEAFF.

This clonotype turned up a few times. The rearrangement uses TRBV4-2 and TRBJ2-2; D may be TRBD2 (5 bases). The germline V gene encodes CDR1 LGHNA and CDR2 YNFKEQ. V lost 2 bases and J 7 bases, leaving 14 bases between the germline ends. This CDR3 region has 15 residues. CDR3 in DNA: TGTGCCAGCAGCCAATACGGTCGGGGTAACGGGGAGCTGTTTTTT. Translating it yields CASSQYGRGNGELFF.

This clonotype was counted a few times. The J gene is TRBJ1-4, the V gene TRBV24-1; D remains unclear. V gave up 1 base and J gave up 4 bases, with 0 bases separating them. This CDR3 region has 12 residues. The germline V gene encodes CDR1 KGHDR and CDR2 SFDVKD. The CDR3 reads CATSDFNEKLFF. CDR3 sequence (DNA): TGTGCCACCAGTGATTTTAATGAAAAACTGTTTTTT.

The V and J genes are TRBV6-2 or TRBV6-3 and TRBJ2-2; D gene ambiguous. CDR3 size: 11 residues. Trimming pared 6 bases from V and 7 bases from J, leaving 6 bases between. In germline, CDR1 is MNHEY, CDR2 SVGEGT. CDR3 protein: CASSLNGELFF. The CDR3 bases are TGTGCCAGCAGCCTAAACGGGGAGCTGTTTTTT.

V and J are TRBV9 and TRBJ1-6; perhaps TRBD1 as D (5 bases). CDR1 SGDLS and CDR2 YYNGEE come from the germline V gene. The CDR3 totals 16 residues. Trimming took off 2 bases at V and 0 bases at J, with 9 bases between the two ends. CDR3 sequence (DNA): TGTGCCAGCAGCGTGGACATCCGCTCCTATAATTCACCCCTCCACTTT. Translated: CASSVDIRSYNSPLHF. Full variable domain (missing parts from reference TRBV9 and TRBJ1-6): DSGVTQTPKHLITATGQRVTLRCSPRSGDLSVYWYQQSLDQGLQFLIQYYNGEERAKGNILERFSAQQFPDLHSELNLSSLELGDSALYFCASSVDIRSYNSPLHFGNGTRLTVT.

V gene TRBV28 combines with J gene TRBJ1-5; 10 bases are shared with TRBD1. CDR1 is MDHEN and CDR2 is SYDVKM in the germline V gene. The CDR3 runs to 14 residues. V lost 4 bases to trimming and J lost 7 bases; unmatched junction nucleotides: 4. The CDR3 nucleotides are TGTGCCAGCAGTTCCGGGACAGGGGTCCAGCCCCAGCATTTT. Translation gives CASSSGTGVQPQHF.

The rearrangement links TRBV4-1 to TRBJ2-1; D remains unclear. CDR3 size: 12 residues. Trimming removed 0 bases at V and 8 bases at J, with 5 bases between. Germline V gene lookup returns CDR1 MGHRA and CDR2 YSYEKL. CDR3 region: CASSQDRDEQFF. As DNA, the CDR3 is TGCGCCAGCAGCCAAGATCGAGATGAGCAGTTCTTC.

The chain uses TRBV12-3 or TRBV12-4 and TRBJ2-1; 9 positions match TRBD2. This CDR3 region has 17 residues. V lost 5 bases and J lost 1; bases outside the gene matches: 9. CDR3 bases: TGTGCCAGCAGTCCACAGCGGGGGGACCCTTCCTACAATGAGCAGTTCTTC. Its protein product is CASSPQRGDPSYNEQFF.

This clonotype occurred a few times. The rearrangement joins TRBV15 to TRBJ1-1; 9 bases are shared with TRBD1. This CDR3 comprises 18 residues. CDR1 and CDR2 (germline): LNHNV, YYDKDF (reference sequence). Trimming cost V 4 bases and J 0 bases; bases outside gene matches: 12. The CDR3 here is CATSTLTGGAFLNTEAFF. DNA for the CDR3: TGTGCCACCAGCACCTTGACAGGGGGGGCCTTTCTGAACACTGAAGCTTTCTTT.

This clonotype showed up many times. The rearrangement uses TRBV5-5 and TRBJ2-5; D may be TRBD2 (5 bases). CDR3 size: 13 residues. V lost 0 bases and J 3 bases, leaving 6 bases between the germline ends. Germline V CDR1 and CDR2: SGHKS, YYEKEE (reference sequence). CDR3 residues: CASSLGGKETQYF. CDR3 DNA: TGTGCCAGCAGCTTGGGAGGGAAAGAGACCCAGTACTTC.